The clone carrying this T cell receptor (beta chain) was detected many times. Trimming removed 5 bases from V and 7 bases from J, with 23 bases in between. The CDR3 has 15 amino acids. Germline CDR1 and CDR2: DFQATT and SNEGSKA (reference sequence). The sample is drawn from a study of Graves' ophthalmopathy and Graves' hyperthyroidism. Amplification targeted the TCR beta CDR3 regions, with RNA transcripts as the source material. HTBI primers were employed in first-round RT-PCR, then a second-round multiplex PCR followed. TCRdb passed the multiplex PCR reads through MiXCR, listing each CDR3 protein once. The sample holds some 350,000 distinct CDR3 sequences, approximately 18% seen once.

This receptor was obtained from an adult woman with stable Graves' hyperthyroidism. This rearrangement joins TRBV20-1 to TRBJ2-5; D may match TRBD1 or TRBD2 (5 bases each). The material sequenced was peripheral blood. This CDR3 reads CSAAHPRDPMGTQYF. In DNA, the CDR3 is TGCAGTGCTGCGCACCCCCGGGACCCTATGGGGACCCAGTACTTC.